The 30 T cell receptor beta chains below come from one sample, sequenced in a study of shared clonotypes between healthy human individuals (dated by TCRdb to 2020 to 2022). Receptor amplification or capture employed the immunoSEQ multiplex PCR assay. TCRdb took this table from immuneACCESS and kept in-frame rearrangements with V and J called. Such tables lack part of the clones; where checked against another copy, unresolved V genes explain under half of the gap, and the rest is unexplained. This sample lists 2,500,000 or so clones; under 95% were detected once. More than 0.35% of the sample goes to the ten largest clones. The sequencing sample was made of naive CD4+ T cells from PBMCs. The sample's cell subset or site label is to be understood as: CD45RA+ positively selected. These receptor sequences come from a man aged 18 to 30 in good health. Some clones in this sample may be carry-over from other donors' samples.

The chain recombines TRBV2 with TRBJ1-2; 9 positions agree with TRBD1. Looked up from germline, CDR1 is SNHLY and CDR2 is FYNNEI. J lost 4 bases, V lost 10 bases, and 16 bases had no gene match. The CDR3 extends over 16 amino acids. CDR3 in amino acids: CAINTRTGAVGYGYTF. The CDR3 coding sequence is TGTGCCATCAACACCAGGACAGGGGCTGTTGGCTATGGCTACACCTTC.

This chain uses TRBV5-1 with TRBJ1-1; D perhaps matches TRBD1 (6 bases). This CDR3 region has 13 residues. With 4 bases removed from V and 11 bases from J, the gap between germline ends came to 18 bases. Germline CDR1 is SGHRS and CDR2 is YFSETQ. This chain's CDR3 is CASSAEQGGVAFF. CDR3 in DNA: TGCGCCAGCAGCGCAGAACAGGGAGGGGTCGCTTTCTTT.

The chain has TRBV5-1 and TRBJ2-7; D gene uncertain. The CDR3 has 15 amino acids. V lost 0 bases and J lost 4, with 14 bases in between. CDR1 and CDR2 (germline): SGHRS, YFSETQ. As DNA, the CDR3 is TGCGCCAGCAGCTTGGTAGCCAGCACCCAATACGAGCAGTACTTC. This gives the protein CASSLVASTQYEQYF.

The chain joins TRBV27 to TRBJ1-1; 7 nucleotides line up with TRBD1. Germline CDR1 MNHEY, CDR2 SMNVEV (reference sequence). The CDR3 extends over 13 amino acids. Trimming at V came to 1 base and at J to 9 bases, leaving 5 bases not matched to a gene. The CDR3 here is CASSLFRRGQAFF. The CDR3 nucleotides are TGTGCCAGCAGTTTATTCCGGAGGGGGCAAGCTTTCTTT.

CDR3 nucleotides: TGCGCCAGCACCCTGACCGGGGGAGACACTGAAGCTTTCTTT. This sequence encodes CASTLTGGDTEAFF. The V and J genes are TRBV5-1 and TRBJ1-1; TRBD1 might be the D (5 bases). Between the trimmed V and J ends, which lost 6 bases and 3 bases, there was a span of 15 bases. CDR1 is SGHRS and CDR2 is YFSETQ in the germline V gene. The CDR3 consists of 14 residues.

The rearrangement joins TRBV6-1 to TRBJ2-7; 11 bases match TRBD1. Germline lookup yields CDR1 MNHNS and CDR2 SASEGT. The CDR3 runs 14 residues. Unmatched junction bases numbered 2, after V lost 7 bases and J lost 0 bases. CDR3 loop: CASTDRGLSYEQYF. The DNA for the CDR3 is TGTGCCAGCACGGACAGGGGGCTCTCCTACGAGCAGTACTTC.

The chain recombines TRBV5-1 with TRBJ2-7; 16 bases line up with TRBD2. CDR3 length: 17 amino acids. V gave up 3 bases and J gave up 2 bases; unmatched junction bases: 5. Looked up from germline, CDR1 is SGHRS and CDR2 is YFSETQ. CDR3 protein: CASSYGTSGRATYEQYF. Written as DNA, the CDR3 is TGCGCCAGCAGCTACGGGACTAGCGGGAGGGCCACCTACGAGCAGTACTTC.

A few counts support this clone. This chain connects TRBV30 to TRBJ1-2; no clear D gene. Germline loops: CDR1 GTSNPN, CDR2 SVGIG (reference sequence). The CDR3 runs 14 residues. V lost 2 bases, J lost 2 bases, and 12 bases lay in between. The CDR3 region is CAWSSLGRNYGYTF. The CDR3 nucleotides read TGTGCCTGGAGTTCCCTCGGGCGGAACTATGGCTACACCTTC.

This sequence joins TRBV28 and TRBJ1-2; D perhaps matches TRBD1 (6 bases). The V end was cut by 6 bases, the J end by 1 base, with 9 bases between. Germline-derived CDR1 and CDR2 are MDHEN and SYDVKM. This CDR3 comprises 13 residues. DNA for the CDR3: TGTGCCAGCAGGGACAGCCTTAACTATGGCTACACCTTC. It is translated as CASRDSLNYGYTF.

In DNA form, the CDR3 reads TGTGCCAGTAGTATAGATCACAGGGGGGAGGGTGAGACCCAGTACTTC. It specifies CASSIDHRGEGETQYF. V gene TRBV19 combines with J gene TRBJ2-5, with D perhaps matching TRBD1 (8 bases). The CDR3 is 16 residues long. The germline V gene encodes CDR1 LNHDA and CDR2 SQIVND (reference sequence). The V end lost 0 bases, the J end lost 5 bases, and 16 bases lay between the germline ends.

This chain connects TRBV6-6 to TRBJ2-7; D not certain. Germline V CDR1 and CDR2: MNHNY, SVGAGI (reference sequence). Trimming shortened V by 0 bases and J by 2 bases, and 5 bases separated the two germline ends. The CDR3 consists of 13 residues. For the CDR3, the DNA is TGTGCCAGCAGTTACTCGTCTGCCTACGAGCAGTACTTC. Translation: CASSYSSAYEQYF.

With regard to this clone: Additional DNA sequences in this sample encode the identical CDR3. V gene TRBV7-9 combines with J gene TRBJ2-3; D may match TRBD1 or TRBD2 (5 bases each). The V gene's germline CDR1 is SEHNR and CDR2 FQNEAQ (reference sequence). The CDR3 is made up of 14 amino acids. Between the trimmed V and J ends, which lost 0 bases and 4 bases, there was a span of 8 bases. The CDR3 bases are TGTGCCAGCAGCTTAGCCGGGGCCGCAGATACGCAGTATTTT. Amino acid sequence: CASSLAGAADTQYF.

This clone appeared once. The chain carries TRBV18 and TRBJ2-3, with TRBD1 identical over 10 bases. With V trimmed by 3 bases and J by 6 bases, 9 bases remained unmatched. CDR3 length: 16 residues. In germline, CDR1 is KGHSH, CDR2 LQKENI. CDR3 protein: CASSPNRQGASDTQYF. Here the CDR3 DNA reads TGTGCCAGCTCACCGAATCGACAGGGGGCTTCGGATACGCAGTATTTT.

The chain joins TRBV7-2 to TRBJ2-3; 8 nucleotides agree with TRBD2. The CDR3 extends over 18 amino acids. CDR1 and CDR2 (germline): SGHTA, FQGNSA. Unmatched junction bases numbered 10, after V lost 0 bases and J lost 2 bases. In DNA, the CDR3 is TGTGCCAGCAGCTTAGCGCCCCCCCTAGCGGGCATCACAGATACGCAGTATTTT. Translated: CASSLAPPLAGITDTQYF.

The V gene is TRBV12-5, the J gene TRBJ1-1; D is unresolved. The germline V gene encodes CDR1 LGHNT and CDR2 FRNRAP. The V end was cut by 11 bases, the J end by 11 bases, with 21 bases between. The CDR3 has 12 residues. This chain's CDR3 is CAGASPSDRAFF. The DNA for the CDR3 is TGTGCTGGTGCCTCACCTTCGGATCGGGCTTTCTTT.

This chain joins TRBV5-4 and TRBJ2-3; either TRBD1 or TRBD2 may fit D (7 bases each). V lost 4 bases, J lost 4 bases, and 16 bases lay in between. This CDR3 region has 15 residues. Germline assignment: CDR1 SGHNT and CDR2 YYREEE (reference sequence). The CDR3 loop reads CASSLQTGRADTQYF. DNA for the CDR3: TGTGCCAGCAGCCTCCAGACAGGGAGGGCAGATACGCAGTATTTT.

This clone was seen once. The chain couples TRBV4-2 to TRBJ2-1, with 12 positions matching TRBD2. V shed 0 bases, J shed 13 bases, and the junction held 7 bases outside the gene matches. The CDR3 sequence is 15 residues long. Germline V gives CDR1 LGHNA, CDR2 YNFKEQ. The CDR3 loop is CASSQDSSSGRVQFF. CDR3 nucleotides: TGTGCCAGCAGCCAAGATAGTTCTAGCGGGAGGGTACAGTTCTTC.

Comment on this clone: Other DNA sequences in the same sample also yield this CDR3. This chain connects TRBV5-1 to TRBJ1-1; D remains unclear. V lost 4 bases, J lost 0 bases, and 10 bases lay in between. The CDR3 totals 14 residues. Germline CDR1 is SGHRS and CDR2 is YFSETQ. CDR3 sequence (DNA): TGCGCCAGCAGCCTGGCGGCGATGAACACTGAAGCTTTCTTT. Its translation is CASSLAAMNTEAFF. The variable domain in full, completed from reference TRBV5-1 and TRBJ1-1, reads KAGVTQTPRYLIKTRGQQVTLSCSPISGHRSVSWYQQTPGQGLQFLFEYFSETQRNKGNFPGRFSGRQFSNSRSEMNVSTLELGDSALYLCASSLAAMNTEAFFGQGTRLTVV.

Note on this clone: Other nucleotide sequences in the sample specify the same CDR3. This chain links TRBV5-1 with TRBJ2-3; TRBD1 agrees at 10 bases. This CDR3 has 15 amino acids. Unmatched junction bases numbered 3, after V lost 4 bases and J lost 1 base. In germline, CDR1 is SGHRS, CDR2 YFSETQ. CDR3 sequence: CASSPGQGGTDTQYF. DNA for the CDR3: TGCGCCAGCAGCCCTGGACAGGGGGGCACAGATACGCAGTATTTT.

The rearrangement links TRBV28 to TRBJ2-1; D is tentatively TRBD1 or TRBD2 (5 bases each). Trimming took off 7 bases at V and 0 bases at J, with 10 bases between the two ends. The germline V gene encodes CDR1 MDHEN and CDR2 SYDVKM. This CDR3 comprises 14 residues. CDR3 loop: CASKWGSSYNEQFF. The CDR3 DNA is TGTGCCAGCAAATGGGGGAGCTCCTACAATGAGCAGTTCTTC.

The sample holds one count of this clone. CDR3 coding DNA: TGTGCCAGCAGGCCTCCCAGGCCATCCGGGCGGGAGGGCCTAGCGTTGTCGGGCGAGCAGTACTTC. It specifies CASRPPRPSGREGLALSGEQYF. This rearrangement joins TRBV7-6 to TRBJ2-5, with TRBD2 matching 9 bases. Matching the DNA end better, TRBJ2-7 makes the J call doubtful. In germline, CDR1 is SGHVS, CDR2 FNYEAQ. This CDR3 is 22 amino acids long.

The V and J genes are TRBV6-5 and TRBJ1-5; TRBD1 is a possible D gene (6 bases). Trimming shortened V by 4 bases and J by 5 bases, and 12 bases separated the two germline ends. Per the germline V gene, CDR1 is MNHEY and CDR2 is SVGAGI. This CDR3 comprises 14 residues. CDR3 sequence: CASSSGQRDQPQHF. CDR3 DNA: TGTGCCAGCAGTTCCGGACAGCGGGATCAGCCCCAGCATTTT.

V usage is TRBV4-2 and J usage is TRBJ1-2; no definite D call. The germline V gene has CDR1 LGHNA and CDR2 YNFKEQ. The germline V and J ends were trimmed by 0 bases and 3 bases, with 11 bases remaining between them. CDR3 length equals 15 residues. The CDR3 DNA follows: TGTGCCAGCAGCCAAGATCTAGGGATGGACTATGGCTACACCTTC. This sequence encodes CASSQDLGMDYGYTF.

Only one count was recorded for this clone. The chain joins TRBV9 to TRBJ1-3; D unclear. Germline lookup yields CDR1 SGDLS and CDR2 YYNGEE. Trimming pared 2 bases from V and 3 bases from J, leaving 15 bases between. The CDR3 consists of 16 residues. The chain's CDR3 is CASSVIPGLGGNTIYF. DNA of the CDR3: TGTGCCAGCAGCGTCATCCCCGGGCTGGGTGGAAACACCATATATTTT.

V is TRBV7-7 and J is TRBJ2-1, with 14 bases fitting TRBD2. CDR1 SSHAT and CDR2 FNYEAQ come from the germline V gene (reference sequence). V lost 5 bases, J lost 1 base, and 1 base stayed unmatched. The length of the CDR3 is 16 residues. The DNA of the CDR3 is TGTGCCAGCAGCCGGACTAGCGGGGGGTCCTACAATGAGCAGTTCTTC. Amino acid sequence: CASSRTSGGSYNEQFF.

The CDR3 loop is CSVGPGTGVSGELFF. CDR3 bases: TGCAGCGTTGGCCCCGGGACAGGGGTGTCCGGGGAGCTGTTTTTT. The chain uses TRBV29-1 and TRBJ2-2, with TRBD1 matching 10 bases. The CDR3 contains 15 residues. The V gene's germline CDR1 is SQVTM and CDR2 ANQGSEA. The V and J ends lost 4 bases and 6 bases, in that order; junction bases with no gene match: 8.

This clone is a singleton in its sample. In the same sample, other DNA sequences code for this CDR3. The rearrangement uses TRBV19 and TRBJ1-1; D uncertain. Per the germline V gene, CDR1 is LNHDA and CDR2 is SQIVND (reference sequence). The CDR3 has 13 residues. The V gene lost 3 bases and the J gene lost 1 base, with 6 bases spanning the gap. This CDR3 is CASSIRRNTEAFF. DNA of the CDR3: TGTGCCAGTAGTATTAGGAGGAACACTGAAGCTTTCTTT.

This clone is a singleton in its sample. The chain couples TRBV2 to TRBJ2-7, with D tentatively TRBD2 (7 bases). Germline V CDR1 and CDR2: SNHLY, FYNNEI. The CDR3 extends over 13 amino acids. The V end lost 7 bases, the J end lost 2 bases, and 12 bases lay between the germline ends. CDR3 in DNA: TGTGCCAGCATGAGGGGGGGCGCCTACGAGCAGTACTTC. It encodes CASMRGGAYEQYF.

The sample holds a few counts of this clone. This chain joins TRBV10-3 and TRBJ1-2; D is unresolved. The CDR3 has 11 residues. Germline lookup yields CDR1 ENHRY and CDR2 SYGVKD. The V gene lost 7 bases and the J gene lost 3 bases, with 6 bases spanning the gap. This CDR3 is CAINTDYGYTF. In DNA, the CDR3 is TGTGCCATCAACACAGACTATGGCTACACCTTC.

This sequence joins TRBV11-2 and TRBJ2-7; D perhaps matches TRBD1 (7 bases). The germline V and J ends were trimmed by 5 bases and 6 bases, with 17 bases remaining between them. Germline lookup yields CDR1 SGHAT and CDR2 FQNNGV. The CDR3 contains 14 residues. CDR3 amino acids: CASSPPRQGGEQYF. CDR3 bases: TGTGCCAGCAGCCCCCCCCGACAGGGAGGCGAGCAGTACTTC.